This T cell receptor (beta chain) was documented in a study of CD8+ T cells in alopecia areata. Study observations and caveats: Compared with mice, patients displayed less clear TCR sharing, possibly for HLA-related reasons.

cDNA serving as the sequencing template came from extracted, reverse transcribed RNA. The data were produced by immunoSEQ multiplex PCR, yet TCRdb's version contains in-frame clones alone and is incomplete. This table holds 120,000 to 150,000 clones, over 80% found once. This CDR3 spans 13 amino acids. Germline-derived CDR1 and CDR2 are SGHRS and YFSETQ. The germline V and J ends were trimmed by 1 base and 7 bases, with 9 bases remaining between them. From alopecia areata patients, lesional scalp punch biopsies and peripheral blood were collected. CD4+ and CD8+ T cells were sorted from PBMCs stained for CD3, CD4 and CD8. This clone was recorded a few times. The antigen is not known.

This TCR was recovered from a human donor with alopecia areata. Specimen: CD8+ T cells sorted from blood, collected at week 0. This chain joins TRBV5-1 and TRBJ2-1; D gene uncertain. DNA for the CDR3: TGCGCCAGCAGCTTGTTATACAGTAATGAGCAGTTCTTC. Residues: CASSLLYSNEQFF.